A selection of T cell receptor beta chains follows, all from one sample in a study of blood T cells in healthy people across ages. TCRdb reprocessed the 5' RACE reads via MiXCR and lists one record per CDR3 protein. Of about 1.8 million distinct CDR3 sequences detected, around half appear once; the ten largest clones hold over 2%. The sequencing input was blood. The origin of the receptors is a woman in her thirties or forties in good health. The CDR3 runs from the conserved cysteine through the conserved F or W. D genes are given only for firm matches. Clone size is stated in some rows and not others, as once, few, many or a class when expanded.

D gene: .
clone size: .
V gene: TRBV4-3
J gene: TRBJ2-3
CDR3 DNA: TGCGCCAGCAGCCCTCGCGGAGGCGCCCAGCAGCCAGATACGCAGTATTTT
CDR3 protein: CASSPRGGAQQPDTQYF

D gene: .
clone size: .
V gene: TRBV10-2
J gene: TRBJ2-2
CDR3 DNA: TGCGCCAGCACTTTCGTTAGCGGTACCGGGGAGCTGTTTTTT
CDR3 protein: CASTFVSGTGELFF

D gene: .
clone size: .
V gene: TRBV28
J gene: TRBJ1-6
CDR3 DNA: TGTGCCAGCCGTCCCTCGCGTAATGCCGCTTATAATTCACCCCTCCACTTT
CDR3 protein: CASRPSRNAAYNSPLHF

D gene: .
clone size: .
V gene: TRBV5-1
J gene: TRBJ2-1
CDR3 DNA: TGCGCCAGCAGCTCCTCGGGGTCAGGGCAGAGCTCCTACAATGAGCAGTTCTTC
CDR3 protein: CASSSSGSGQSSYNEQFF

D gene: .
clone size: few
V gene: TRBV6-6
J gene: TRBJ2-7
CDR3 DNA: TGTGCCAGCACAGGCGGGGCCTCGACCTCCTACGAGCAGTACTTC
CDR3 protein: CASTGGASTSYEQYF

D gene: TRBD1
clone size: once
V gene: TRBV7-9
J gene: TRBJ2-7
CDR3 DNA: TGTGCCAGCAGCTTAGAATATCAGACAGGGAGATACTCCTACGAGCAGTACTTC
CDR3 protein: CASSLEYQTGRYSYEQYF

D gene: TRBD2
clone size: few
V gene: TRBV28
J gene: TRBJ2-3
CDR3 DNA: TGTGCCAGCAGTCTCTTCCGGGTAGCGGGGGGTCTAGGAGATACGCAGTATTTT
CDR3 protein: CASSLFRVAGGLGDTQYF

D gene: .
clone size: .
V gene: TRBV5-6
J gene: TRBJ2-3
CDR3 DNA: TGTGCCAGCAGCTTGGTCCTCTTCGTAGATACGCAGTATTTT
CDR3 protein: CASSLVLFVDTQYF

D gene: .
clone size: few
V gene: TRBV4-1
J gene: TRBJ2-3
CDR3 DNA: TGCGCCAGCAGCCAAGCCCGGGATTTAGATACGCAGTATTTT
CDR3 protein: CASSQARDLDTQYF

D gene: .
clone size: few
V gene: TRBV11-2
J gene: TRBJ1-6
CDR3 DNA: TGTGCCAGCAGCTTTGCCCCGACCCGGGCAAACCAAATTATAGGTTCACCCCTCCACTTT
CDR3 protein: CASSFAPTRANQIIGSPLHF

D gene: TRBD1
clone size: few
V gene: TRBV10-3
J gene: TRBJ2-7
CDR3 DNA: TGTGCCATCAGTGGGACAGGGGTTCCCCTCGAGCAGTACTTC
CDR3 protein: CAISGTGVPLEQYF

D gene: .
clone size: .
V gene: TRBV7-2
J gene: TRBJ2-1
CDR3 DNA: TGTGCCAGCAGCCCCTCGCCTCGTCCTTCAAACACGGAGCAGTTCTTC
CDR3 protein: CASSPSPRPSNTEQFF

D gene: .
clone size: .
V gene: TRBV20-1
J gene: TRBJ1-4
CDR3 DNA: TGCAGTGCTAGTAGGAAGACAGACTACAATGAAAAACTGTTTTTT
CDR3 protein: CSASRKTDYNEKLFF